The next 13 T cell receptor beta chains were all read from a single sample in a study of blood T cell repertoires in COVID-19. The data were produced by immunoSEQ multiplex PCR, yet TCRdb's version contains in-frame clones alone and is incomplete. In the table there are over 300,000 clones, about 90% of which are singletons. The sequenced sample was peripheral blood. The receptors were gathered from a man younger than 30 with active or convalescent COVID-19.

This chain links TRBV4-2 with TRBJ1-5; TRBD1 aligns across 7 bases. The J segment lost 7 bases and the V segment lost 1 base, leaving 7 bases of the junction unmatched. Germline V gene sequence: CDR1 LGHNA, CDR2 YNFKEQ. This CDR3 contains 15 residues. CDR3 region: CASSQVEGARQPQHF. The DNA for the CDR3 is TGTGCCAGCAGCCAAGTCGAGGGGGCGAGACAGCCCCAGCATTTT.

The genes are TRBV10-3 and TRBJ2-3; D call uncertain. This CDR3 is 15 amino acids long. V was shortened by 4 bases and J by 4 bases, with 15 bases between the two germline ends. From germline, CDR1 is ENHRY and CDR2 SYGVKD. The CDR3 sequence: CAISARSATSDTQYF. The CDR3 nucleotides are TGTGCCATCAGTGCTAGGTCCGCTACATCAGATACGCAGTATTTT.

This sequence joins TRBV28 and TRBJ1-4; unclear D gene. Trimming took off 6 bases at V and 7 bases at J, with 15 bases between the two ends. This CDR3 spans 14 amino acids. Germline assignment: CDR1 MDHEN and CDR2 SYDVKM. CDR3 amino acids: CASRPGSRGEKLFF. In nucleotides, the CDR3 is TGTGCCAGCAGACCGGGGAGTCGGGGTGAAAAACTGTTTTTT.

V usage is TRBV9 and J usage is TRBJ1-2; tentatively, D is TRBD1 (6 bases). CDR3 size: 19 residues. Germline lookup yields CDR1 SGDLS and CDR2 YYNGEE. The V and J ends lost 3 bases and 2 bases respectively, with 26 bases between them. CDR3 nucleotide sequence: TGTGCCAGCAGCGCGGACGCGTCGGATCCGGGACACGCAAACTATGGCTACACCTTC. Its translation: CASSADASDPGHANYGYTF.

The J gene is TRBJ1-1, the V gene TRBV29-1; 7 bases map to TRBD1. The CDR3 sequence is 13 residues long. Looked up from germline, CDR1 is SQVTM and CDR2 is ANQGSEA. V trimming: 3 bases; J trimming: 3 bases; junction bases outside the gene matches: 4. The CDR3 is CSVEGQPYTEAFF. CDR3 in DNA: TGCAGCGTTGAGGGACAGCCGTACACTGAAGCTTTCTTT.

CDR3 in DNA: TGTGCCATCAGTGAGTCGAACTACCAACCCCTCCACTTT. As protein: CAISESNYQPLHF. This chain links TRBV10-3 with TRBJ1-6, with no clear D. Germline V lookup: CDR1 ENHRY, CDR2 SYGVKD. This CDR3 is built from 13 residues. The V end was cut by 0 bases, the J end by 12 bases, with 9 bases between.

The chain joins TRBV15 to TRBJ2-1; 8 nucleotides line up with TRBD2. Trimming removed 5 bases from V and 7 bases from J; junction bases left unmatched: 13. Per germline, CDR1 LNHNV and CDR2 YYDKDF (reference sequence). This CDR3 has 16 residues. In DNA, the CDR3 is TGTGCCACCAGCGCCGGGGGGGTCGGGGGTTTAAATGAGCAGTTCTTC. Translation gives CATSAGGVGGLNEQFF.

The chain couples TRBV19 to TRBJ1-2; D gene uncertain. CDR3 length: 16 residues. V lost 3 bases, J lost 4 bases, and 18 bases lay in between. Per germline, CDR1 LNHDA and CDR2 SQIVND (reference sequence). The DNA of the CDR3 is TGTGCCAGTAGTATTCCTTTTCGGGATTATGGCTATGGCTACACCTTC. This sequence encodes CASSIPFRDYGYGYTF.

The rearrangement uses TRBV7-8 and TRBJ2-7; no firm D call. Germline V gene data show CDR1 as SGHVS and CDR2 as FQNEAQ. The CDR3 runs to 12 residues. V was shortened by 1 base and J by 4 bases, with 5 bases between the two germline ends. The CDR3 protein is CASSLGTYEQYF. The CDR3 bases are TGTGCCAGCAGCTTAGGTACTTACGAGCAGTACTTC.

The CDR3 loop reads CASSAGWDAKEGHNEKLFF. The CDR3 DNA reads as TGTGCCAGCAGCGCCGGTTGGGACGCCAAGGAGGGGCATAATGAAAAACTGTTTTTT. The chain employs TRBV9 and TRBJ1-4, with D tentatively TRBD1 (5 bases). The V gene lost 3 bases and the J gene lost 4 bases, with 25 bases spanning the gap. The CDR3 sequence is 19 residues long. Germline-derived CDR1 and CDR2 are SGDLS and YYNGEE.

The chain carries TRBV2 and TRBJ2-5, with TRBD1 identical over 7 bases. J was trimmed by 0 bases and V by 5 bases; bases with no gene match: 3. The CDR3 is made up of 14 amino acids. Germline values: CDR1 SNHLY, CDR2 FYNNEI. CDR3 nucleotide sequence: TGTGCCAGCAGTAGCAGGGGGTACCAAGAGACCCAGTACTTC. The encoded protein is CASSSRGYQETQYF.

The gene calls are TRBV27 and TRBJ2-1; no clear D. The CDR3 contains 16 residues. Germline CDR1 is MNHEY and CDR2 is SMNVEV (reference sequence). Trimming took off 4 bases at V and 0 bases at J, with 13 bases between the two ends. This chain's CDR3 is CASSSPSSSSYNEQFF. In nucleotides, the CDR3 is TGTGCCAGCAGTTCCCCATCTTCTAGCTCCTACAATGAGCAGTTCTTC.

The CDR3, as DNA: TGTGCCAGCAGTAGGGAGCACGAGCAGTACTTC. This codes for CASSREHEQYF. The rearrangement uses TRBV27 and TRBJ2-7, with D possibly TRBD2 on 5 matching bases. CDR1 and CDR2 (germline): MNHEY, SMNVEV (reference sequence). V was clipped by 5 bases and J by 5 bases, with 7 bases between them. This CDR3 has 11 amino acids.